This entry concerns a single T cell receptor (beta chain). This clonotype was detected ten times or more. Its antigen target is currently unknown. No much larger clone exists at a distance of one base, and base qualities are not known. The germline V gene supplies CDR1 MDHEN and CDR2 SYDVKM. The cysteine opens and the phenylalanine closes a CDR3 of 14 amino acids. Only the CDR3 DNA stays, 42 bases, in frame from base 1. The V and J ends are trimmed by 6 bases and 0 bases, leaving 8 bases between them. This sample is part of a study of glioma-infiltrating T cells (dated by TCRdb to the mid-2010s). Regarding the study in general: Glioma tissue, non-neoplastic brain tissue and matched peripheral blood mononuclear cells were used as sources from which TCR alpha- and beta-chain repertoires were sequenced. To gauge divergence between tissue and blood T-cell populations, every tissue-infiltrating repertoire was compared against the peripheral blood repertoire from the same patient. The paired cohort was made up of three low-grade glioma patients, several primary glioblastoma patients and three non-glioma patients who contributed non-neoplastic brain tissue.

General study outcomes and caveats: VJ-independent divergence between tissue and blood was lower than expected in non-neoplastic patients but higher than expected in all gliomas, particularly low-grade gliomas. Small numbers underpinned the group comparisons: several glioblastoma patients, three low-grade glioma patients and three non-neoplastic patients. Tissue and blood shared very few CDR3 sequences, a result attributed to high CDR3 diversity and limited sampling.

TCR alpha and beta CDR3 regions were amplified with the iRepertoire nested amplicon-rescue multiplex PCR (arm-PCR) platform from RNA. For one-step reverse transcription and amplification, about 85-450 ng of tissue mRNA or PBMC total RNA was used as input. Following bead purification, Illumina adapters were added by a secondary multiplex PCR, and libraries between 200 and 400 bp were gel-purified. Demultiplexing relied on internal 6-nucleotide barcodes carried by the libraries. Sequencing of the libraries was done on an Illumina MiSeq using 2x220 or 2x250 nucleotide paired-end reads. In the original analysis: Paired reads were merged using FLASH 1.2.11 and aligned with BWA-MEM to the GRCh37 human genome, and TRA and TRB reads were then extracted. V and J assignment used an IMGT-derived reference of cassette sequences and CDR3 motifs that included pseudogenes. Reads were translated in three frames, and productive CDR3s were defined by a C…FGXG motif without stop codons. Unique combinations of V-J cassette pair and CDR3 amino acid sequence were defined as clonotypes. Filtering of reads was based on Hamming distance, with the threshold set by the sequence error rate of each sample in mapped regions. The raw public data were reprocessed by TCRdb itself: fastp quality trimming at Q25, MiXCR clonotype calling, in-frame beta chains only. Rows with a matching CDR3 protein are joined into one entry that keeps the most common DNA and genes. For this entry, the V and J calls and clone size follow TCRdb and not the study's own pipeline. For this sample the table gives about 130,000 distinct CDR3 sequences, of which approximately 26% were detected only once. The ten largest make up 27% of the sample.

This receptor was taken from a human donor with low-grade glioma or glioblastoma, undergoing nonglioma brain surgery, or in good health (not recorded which). The sequence is built from TRBV28 and TRBJ1-4, with TRBD1 tentatively as D gene (6 bases match). The specimen sequenced was glioma tissue, nonneoplastic brain tissue, or PBMCs (not recorded which). The base sequence is TGTGCCAGCAGAACAGGGCCAACTAATGAAAAACTGTTTTTT. Translated, it gives CASRTGPTNEKLFF. Reference TRBV28 and TRBJ1-4 proteins supply the regions before and after the CDR3; the full variable domain is: DVKVTQSSRYLVKRTGEKVFLECVQDMDHENMFWYRQDPGLGLRLIYFSYDVKMKEKGDIPEGYSVSREKKERFSLILESASTNQTSMYLCASRTGPTNEKLFFGSGTQLSVL.